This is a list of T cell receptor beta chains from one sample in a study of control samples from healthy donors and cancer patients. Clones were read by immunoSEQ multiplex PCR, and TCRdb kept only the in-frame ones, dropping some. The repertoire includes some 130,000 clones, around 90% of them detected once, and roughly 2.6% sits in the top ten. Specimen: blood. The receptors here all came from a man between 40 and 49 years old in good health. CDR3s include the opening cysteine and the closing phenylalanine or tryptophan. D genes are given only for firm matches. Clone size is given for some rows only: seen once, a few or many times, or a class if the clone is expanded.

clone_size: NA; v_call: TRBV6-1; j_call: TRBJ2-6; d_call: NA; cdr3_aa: CASSGRAWAGANVLTF; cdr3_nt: TGTGCCAGCAGTGGCAGGGCCTGGGCTGGGGCCAACGTCCTGACTTTC
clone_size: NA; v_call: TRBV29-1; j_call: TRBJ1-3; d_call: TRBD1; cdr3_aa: CSVAEGQGNGNTIYF; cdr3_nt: TGCAGCGTGGCTGAAGGACAGGGGAATGGAAACACCATATATTTT
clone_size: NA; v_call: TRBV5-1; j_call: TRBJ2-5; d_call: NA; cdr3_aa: CASSLVETQYF; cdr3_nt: TGCGCCAGCAGCTTGGTAGAGACCCAGTACTTC
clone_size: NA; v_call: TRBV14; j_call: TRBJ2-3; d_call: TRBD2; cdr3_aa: CASSQNLAADTQYF; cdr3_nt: TGTGCCAGCAGCCAGAACCTAGCGGCAGATACGCAGTATTTT
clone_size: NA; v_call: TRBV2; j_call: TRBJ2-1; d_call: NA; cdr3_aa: CASSVPPKSSYNEQFF; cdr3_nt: TGTGCCAGCAGTGTCCCGCCCAAGAGCTCCTACAATGAGCAGTTCTTC
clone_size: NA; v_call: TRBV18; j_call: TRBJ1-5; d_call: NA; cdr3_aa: CASSPSKGVGNQPQHF; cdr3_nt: TGTGCCAGCTCACCATCCAAGGGGGTCGGCAATCAGCCCCAGCATTTT
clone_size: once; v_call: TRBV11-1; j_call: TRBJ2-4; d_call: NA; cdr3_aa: CASSLSTGTRDIQYF; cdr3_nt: TGTGCCAGCAGCTTGTCGACCGGGACAAGGGACATTCAGTACTTC
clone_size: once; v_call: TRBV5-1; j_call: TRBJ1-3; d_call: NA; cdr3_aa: CASSLTIQGTGNTIYF; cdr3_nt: TGCGCCAGCAGCTTGACCATACAGGGAACTGGAAACACCATATATTTT
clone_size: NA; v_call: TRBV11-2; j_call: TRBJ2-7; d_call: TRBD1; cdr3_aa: CASSYGTGVNYEQYF; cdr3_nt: TGTGCCAGCAGCTATGGGACAGGGGTCAACTACGAGCAGTACTTC
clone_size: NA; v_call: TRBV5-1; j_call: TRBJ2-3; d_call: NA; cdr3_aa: CASSFKGPTDTQYF; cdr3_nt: TGCGCCAGCAGCTTCAAGGGGCCGACAGATACGCAGTATTTT
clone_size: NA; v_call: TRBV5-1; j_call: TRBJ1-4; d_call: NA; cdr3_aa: CASRLNGQINEKLFF; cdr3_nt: TGCGCCAGCAGGTTGAACGGACAGATTAATGAAAAACTGTTTTTT
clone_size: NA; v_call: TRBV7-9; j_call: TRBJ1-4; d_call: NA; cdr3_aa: CASSSTGATNEKLFF; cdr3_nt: TGTGCCAGCAGCTCCACAGGTGCAACTAATGAAAAACTGTTTTTT
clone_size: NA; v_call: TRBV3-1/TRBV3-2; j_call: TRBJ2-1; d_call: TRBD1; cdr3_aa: CASSLDRVALNEQFF; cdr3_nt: TGTGCCAGCAGCCTGGACAGGGTTGCTCTCAATGAGCAGTTCTTC
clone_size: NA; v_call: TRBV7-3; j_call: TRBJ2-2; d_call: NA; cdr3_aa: CASSLRSSHTGELFF; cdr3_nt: TGTGCCAGCAGCCTCCGGTCAAGTCACACCGGGGAGCTGTTTTTT
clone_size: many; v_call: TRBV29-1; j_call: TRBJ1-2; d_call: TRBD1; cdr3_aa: CSVYGTDYGYTF; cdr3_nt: TGCAGCGTGTACGGGACAGACTATGGCTACACCTTC
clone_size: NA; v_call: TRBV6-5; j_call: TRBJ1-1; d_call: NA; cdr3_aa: CASSYGDTEAFF; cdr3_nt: TGTGCCAGCTCCTATGGGGACACTGAAGCTTTCTTT
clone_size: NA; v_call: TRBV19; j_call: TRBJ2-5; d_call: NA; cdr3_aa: CASSIDSGAETQYF; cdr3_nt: TGTGCCAGTAGTATAGATTCGGGGGCAGAGACCCAGTACTTC
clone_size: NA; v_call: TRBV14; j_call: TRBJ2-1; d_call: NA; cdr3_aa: CASSQDREGGSYNEQFF; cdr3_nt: TGTGCCAGCAGCCAAGATCGGGAAGGGGGTTCCTACAATGAGCAGTTCTTC
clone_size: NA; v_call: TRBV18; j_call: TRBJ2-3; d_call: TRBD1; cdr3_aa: CASSPGTGDTDTQYF; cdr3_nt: TGTGCCAGCTCACCAGGTACAGGGGACACAGATACGCAGTATTTT
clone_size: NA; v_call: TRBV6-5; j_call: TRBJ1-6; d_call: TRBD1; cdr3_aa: CATYRGHNSPLHF; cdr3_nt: TGTGCCACGTACAGGGGGCATAATTCACCCCTCCACTTT
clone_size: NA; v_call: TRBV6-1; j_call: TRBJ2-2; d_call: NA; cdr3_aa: CASSEALGVLAGELFF; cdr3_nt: TGTGCCAGCAGTGAAGCGCTCGGGGTCCTCGCCGGGGAGCTGTTTTTT
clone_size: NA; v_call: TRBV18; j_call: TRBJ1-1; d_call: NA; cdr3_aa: CASSPLGENTEAFF; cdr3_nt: TGTGCCAGCTCACCTTTAGGGGAGAACACTGAAGCTTTCTTT
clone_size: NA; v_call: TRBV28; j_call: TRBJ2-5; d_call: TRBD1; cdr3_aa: CASSFIDRGIQETQYF; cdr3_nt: TGTGCCAGCAGTTTTATTGACAGGGGCATCCAAGAGACCCAGTACTTC
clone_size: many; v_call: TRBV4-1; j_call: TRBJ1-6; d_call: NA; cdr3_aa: CASRGTGELALHF; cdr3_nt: TGCGCCAGCAGAGGGACCGGGGAATTGGCCCTCCACTTT
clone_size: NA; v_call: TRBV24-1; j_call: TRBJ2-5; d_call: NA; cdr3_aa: CATEGPGGETQYF; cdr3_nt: TGTGCCACGGAGGGCCCTGGGGGTGAGACCCAGTACTTC
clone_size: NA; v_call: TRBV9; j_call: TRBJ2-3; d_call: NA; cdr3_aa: CASSVELLSDTQYF; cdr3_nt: TGTGCCAGCAGCGTAGAACTACTCTCAGATACGCAGTATTTT
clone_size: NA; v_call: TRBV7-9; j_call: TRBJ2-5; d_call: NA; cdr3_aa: CASSLAADRQETQYF; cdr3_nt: TGTGCCAGCAGCTTAGCGGCGGACAGACAAGAGACCCAGTACTTC
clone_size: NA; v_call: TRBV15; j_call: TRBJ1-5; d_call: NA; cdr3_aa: CATSRDWRDYSNQPQHF; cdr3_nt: TGTGCCACCAGCAGAGATTGGAGGGATTATAGCAATCAGCCCCAGCATTTT
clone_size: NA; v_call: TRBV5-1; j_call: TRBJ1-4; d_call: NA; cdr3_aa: CASSLGQNEKLFF; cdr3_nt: TGCGCCAGCAGCTTGGGACAGAATGAAAAACTGTTTTTT
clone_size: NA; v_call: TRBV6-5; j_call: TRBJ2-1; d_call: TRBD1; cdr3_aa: CASSYPGTGVYEQFF; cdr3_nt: TGTGCCAGCAGTTACCCTGGGACAGGGGTTTACGAGCAGTTCTTC
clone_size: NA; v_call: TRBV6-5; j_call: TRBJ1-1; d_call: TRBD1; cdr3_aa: CASRRQGLIEAFF; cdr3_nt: TGTGCCAGCAGGCGACAGGGACTTATTGAAGCTTTCTTT
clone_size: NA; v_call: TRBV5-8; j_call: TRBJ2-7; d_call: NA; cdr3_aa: CASSLWGPISYEQYF; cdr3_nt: TGTGCCAGCAGCTTGTGGGGACCAATCTCCTACGAGCAGTACTTC
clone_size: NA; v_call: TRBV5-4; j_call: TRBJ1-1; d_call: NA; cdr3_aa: CASSPGGSGSLEAFF; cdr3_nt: TGTGCCAGCAGCCCCGGTGGTTCAGGATCCCTTGAAGCTTTCTTT
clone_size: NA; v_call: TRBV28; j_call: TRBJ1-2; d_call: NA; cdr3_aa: CASSRPDRTSNYGYTF; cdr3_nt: TGTGCCAGCAGTCGGCCGGACAGAACTTCTAACTATGGCTACACCTTC
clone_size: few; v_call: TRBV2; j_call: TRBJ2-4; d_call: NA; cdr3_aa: CASSGLAKNIQYF; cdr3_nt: TGTGCCAGCAGTGGCCTAGCCAAAAACATTCAGTACTTC
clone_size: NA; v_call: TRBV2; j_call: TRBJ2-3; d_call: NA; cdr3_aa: CASIAWGTDTQYF; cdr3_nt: TGTGCCAGCATCGCGTGGGGCACAGATACGCAGTATTTT
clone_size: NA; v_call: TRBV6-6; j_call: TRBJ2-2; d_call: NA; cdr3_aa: CASSDSPGELFF; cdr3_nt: TGTGCCAGCAGCGACAGTCCCGGGGAGCTGTTTTTT
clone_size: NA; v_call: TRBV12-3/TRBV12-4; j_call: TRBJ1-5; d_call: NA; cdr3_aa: CASSRPGNQPQHF; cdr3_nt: TGTGCCAGCAGTCGCCCCGGGAATCAGCCCCAGCATTTT
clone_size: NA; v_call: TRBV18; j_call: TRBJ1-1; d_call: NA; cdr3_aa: CASSSVNTEAFF; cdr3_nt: TGTGCCAGCTCTTCAGTGAACACTGAAGCTTTCTTT
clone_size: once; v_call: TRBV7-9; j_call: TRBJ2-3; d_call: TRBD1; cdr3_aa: CASSYRQGTKADTQYF; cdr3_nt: TGTGCCAGCAGCTACCGACAGGGGACGAAAGCAGATACGCAGTATTTT
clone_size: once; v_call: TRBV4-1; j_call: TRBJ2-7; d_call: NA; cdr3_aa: CASSQGPPPNYEQYF; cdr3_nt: TGCGCCAGCAGCCAAGGACCACCGCCAAACTACGAGCAGTACTTC
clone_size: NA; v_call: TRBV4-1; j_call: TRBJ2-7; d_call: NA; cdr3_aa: CASSQGDGTYEQYF; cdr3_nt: TGCGCCAGCAGCCAAGGTGACGGTACCTACGAGCAGTACTTC
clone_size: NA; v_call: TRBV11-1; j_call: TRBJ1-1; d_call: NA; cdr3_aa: CASSLSMNTEAFF; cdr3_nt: TGTGCCAGCAGCTTAAGTATGAACACTGAAGCTTTCTTT
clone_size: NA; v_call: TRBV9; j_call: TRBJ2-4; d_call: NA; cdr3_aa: CASSGTDLNIQYF; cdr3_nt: TGTGCCAGCAGCGGAACAGATTTAAACATTCAGTACTTC
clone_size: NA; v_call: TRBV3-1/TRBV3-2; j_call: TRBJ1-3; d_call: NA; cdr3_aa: CASSQAGVRGNTIYF; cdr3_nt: TGTGCCAGCAGCCAAGCCGGGGTCCGGGGAAACACCATATATTTT
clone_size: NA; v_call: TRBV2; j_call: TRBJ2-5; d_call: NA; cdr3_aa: CASSELQGVQETQYF; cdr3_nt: TGTGCCAGCAGTGAACTGCAGGGCGTTCAAGAGACCCAGTACTTC
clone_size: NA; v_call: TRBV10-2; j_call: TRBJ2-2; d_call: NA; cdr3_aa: CASRERGSGELFF; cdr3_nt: TGCGCCAGCAGGGAAAGGGGGTCCGGGGAGCTGTTTTTT
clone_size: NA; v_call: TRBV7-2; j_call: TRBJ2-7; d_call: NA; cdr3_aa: CASSLSILGGSYEQYF; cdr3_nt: TGTGCCAGCAGCTTATCGATCCTCGGCGGCTCCTACGAGCAGTACTTC
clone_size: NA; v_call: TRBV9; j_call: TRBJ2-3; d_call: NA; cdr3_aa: CASSVGAGTGTDTQYF; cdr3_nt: TGTGCCAGCAGCGTGGGAGCGGGTACCGGCACAGATACGCAGTATTTT
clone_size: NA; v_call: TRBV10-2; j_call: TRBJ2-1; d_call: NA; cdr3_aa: CASSGGRYNYNEQFF; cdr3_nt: TGCGCCAGCAGTGGAGGGAGGTACAACTACAATGAGCAGTTCTTC
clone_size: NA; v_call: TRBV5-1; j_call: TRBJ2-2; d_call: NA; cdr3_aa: CASSFSAGELFF; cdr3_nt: TGCGCCAGCAGCTTTTCTGCCGGGGAGCTGTTTTTT
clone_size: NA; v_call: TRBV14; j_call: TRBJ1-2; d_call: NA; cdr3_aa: CASSPGHSYGYTF; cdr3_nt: TGTGCCAGCAGCCCGGGACACTCCTATGGCTACACCTTC
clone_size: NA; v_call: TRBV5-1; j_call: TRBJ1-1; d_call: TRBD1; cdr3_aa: CASSYAGGRLINTEAFF; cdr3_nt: TGCGCCAGCAGTTACGCAGGGGGGAGGTTGATAAACACTGAAGCTTTCTTT
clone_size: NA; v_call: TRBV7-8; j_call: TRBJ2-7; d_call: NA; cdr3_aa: CASSFSAYEQYF; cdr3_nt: TGTGCCAGCAGCTTTTCAGCCTACGAGCAGTACTTC
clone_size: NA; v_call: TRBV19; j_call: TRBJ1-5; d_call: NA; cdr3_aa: CASRLHINQPQHF; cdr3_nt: TGTGCCAGTAGGCTACATATCAATCAGCCCCAGCATTTT